This T cell receptor beta chain was retrieved from a study of cytomegalovirus exposure and HLA in healthy donors. Germline V gene lookup returns CDR1 MGHRA and CDR2 YSYEKL. The ends were cut back, 6 bases at V and 2 bases at J, with 9 bases in the middle. CDR3 length: 13 amino acids. PCR was performed using 60 Vbeta and 13 Jbeta primers. Assay: immunoSEQ multiplex PCR; the TCRdb copy retains only in-frame clones and omits some. This sample's clone table lists approximately 100,000 clones. The TCR sequence derives from a man aged 45-65 years in good health and CMV-seropositive. Sequenced material: PBMCs. This rearrangement joins TRBV4-1 to TRBJ2-3; tentatively, D is TRBD2 (6 bases). The DNA for the CDR3 is TGCGCCAGCAGTGGCGGGACCACAGATACGCAGTATTTT. It is translated as CASSGGTTDTQYF.